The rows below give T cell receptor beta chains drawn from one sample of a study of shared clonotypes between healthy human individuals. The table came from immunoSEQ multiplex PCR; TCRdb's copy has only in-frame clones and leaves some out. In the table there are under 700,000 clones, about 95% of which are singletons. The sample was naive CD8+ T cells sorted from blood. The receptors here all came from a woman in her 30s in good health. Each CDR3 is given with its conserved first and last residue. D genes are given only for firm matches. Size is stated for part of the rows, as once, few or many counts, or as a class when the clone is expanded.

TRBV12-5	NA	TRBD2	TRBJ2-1	TGTGCTAGTGGTACCTCACTAGCGGTAGCGTACAATGAGCAGTTCTTC	CASGTSLAVAYNEQFF
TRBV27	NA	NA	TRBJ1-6	TGTGCCAGCAGGGGCCCGGGACGCTATAATTCACCCCTCCACTTT	CASRGPGRYNSPLHF
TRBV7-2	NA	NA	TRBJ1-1	TGTGCCAGCAGCTTTACGGGAGGGGCTGAAGCTTTCTTT	CASSFTGGAEAFF
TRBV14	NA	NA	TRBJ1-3	TGTGCCAGCAGCCAGGCCTCTCTATGGGGACCGAACTCTGGAAACACCATATATTTT	CASSQASLWGPNSGNTIYF
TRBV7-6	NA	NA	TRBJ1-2	TGTGCCAGCAGCTTAGGAGAGGGACCTACCTATGGCTACACCTTC	CASSLGEGPTYGYTF
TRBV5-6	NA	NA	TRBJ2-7	TGTGCCAGCAGCCTAACCTGGCGGGGAACCTACGAGCAGTACTTC	CASSLTWRGTYEQYF
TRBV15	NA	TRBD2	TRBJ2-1	TGTGCCACCAGCGAGGCCGAGCTGCGGGGGGTCGATGAGCAGTTCTTC	CATSEAELRGVDEQFF
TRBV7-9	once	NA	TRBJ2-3	TGTGCCAGCACCCCACCCCTAGGCACAGATACGCAGTATTTT	CASTPPLGTDTQYF
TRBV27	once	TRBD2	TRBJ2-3	TGTGCCAGCAGCAGAGGGACTAGCGGGAGGGCCGTGAGTCCAGATACGCAGTATTTT	CASSRGTSGRAVSPDTQYF
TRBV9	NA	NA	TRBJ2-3	TGTGCCAGCAGCGAAATGGGGGATACGCAGTATTTT	CASSEMGDTQYF
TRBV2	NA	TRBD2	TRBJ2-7	TGTGCCATCATCCGGACTAGCGGGAGAAGCGACGAGCAGTACTTC	CAIIRTSGRSDEQYF
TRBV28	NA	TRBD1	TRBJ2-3	TGTGCCATCTCGGGACAGGGATCGGATACGCAGTATTTT	CAISGQGSDTQYF
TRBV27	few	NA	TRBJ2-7	TGTGCCAGCAGTTCTAGCGCCTCCTACGAGCAGTACTTC	CASSSSASYEQYF
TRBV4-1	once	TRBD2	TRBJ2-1	TGCGCCAGCAGCCAATTTACTAGCGGGAGTTCCTACAATGAGCAGTTCTTC	CASSQFTSGSSYNEQFF
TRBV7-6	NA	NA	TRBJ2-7	TGTGCCAGCAGCCCGACGAAGAGTAGGGGCGCGGGAGAGCAGTACTTC	CASSPTKSRGAGEQYF
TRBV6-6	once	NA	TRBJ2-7	TGTGCCAGCAGTTACTTTGCAGGGGTCTCCGACGAGCAGTACTTC	CASSYFAGVSDEQYF
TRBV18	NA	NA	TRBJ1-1	TGTGCCAGCTCACCACCGGGGTGGGACCTAGACATGAACACTGAAGCTTTCTTT	CASSPPGWDLDMNTEAFF
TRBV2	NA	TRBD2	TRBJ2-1	TGTGCCAGCAGCCACAGGACTAGCGTCCCCTACAATGAGCAGTTCTTC	CASSHRTSVPYNEQFF
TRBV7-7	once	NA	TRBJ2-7	TGTGCCAGCAGCTACCCCCCGGCGGGACCTCCCCCTTCCTACGAGCAGTACTTC	CASSYPPAGPPPSYEQYF
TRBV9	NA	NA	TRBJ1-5	TGTGCCAGCAGCGTAGATTGGGAGAGCAATCAGCCCCAGCATTTT	CASSVDWESNQPQHF
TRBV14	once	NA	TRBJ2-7	TGTGCCAGCAGCCCAGCCTTGGGACTCCATAGGACCTACGAGCAGTACTTC	CASSPALGLHRTYEQYF
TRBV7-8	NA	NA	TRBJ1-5	TGTGCCAGCAGCTTCGGCAGCAATCAGCCCCAGCATTTT	CASSFGSNQPQHF
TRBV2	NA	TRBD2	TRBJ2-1	TGTGCCAGCAGTGAGCCTAGCGGATATGATGGGAGCTCCTACAATGAGCAGTTCTTC	CASSEPSGYDGSSYNEQFF
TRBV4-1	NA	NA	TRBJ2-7	TGCGCCAGCAGCCAAGACGGGCAAGGGAGATTAAGTGAGCAGTACTTC	CASSQDGQGRLSEQYF
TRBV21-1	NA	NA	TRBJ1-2	TGTGCCAGCAGCAAAACCCCCCGGGGTGGCTACACCTTC	CASSKTPRGGYTF
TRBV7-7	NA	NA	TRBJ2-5	TGTGCCAGCAGCAAGCGTTTTTGGGAGACCCAGTACTTC	CASSKRFWETQYF
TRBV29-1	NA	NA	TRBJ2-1	TGCAGCTTCATACCCTGGACAGACAATGAGCAGTTCTTC	CSFIPWTDNEQFF
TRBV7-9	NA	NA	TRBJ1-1	TGTGCCAGCAGCTTAGCGGGCGACACTGAAGCTTTCTTT	CASSLAGDTEAFF
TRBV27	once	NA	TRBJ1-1	TGTGCCAGCAGTTTTTCGGCGAACACTGAAGCTTTCTTT	CASSFSANTEAFF
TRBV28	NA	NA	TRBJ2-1	TGTGCCAGCAGCACCTACAATGAGCAGTTCTTC	CASSTYNEQFF
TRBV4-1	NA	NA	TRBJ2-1	TGCGCCAGCAGCCAAAGGGGAAGCTCCTACAATGAGCAGTTCTTC	CASSQRGSSYNEQFF
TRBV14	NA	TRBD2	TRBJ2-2	TGTGCCAGCAGCCCCGGGACTAGCGGGATGAGCGGGGAGCTGTTTTTT	CASSPGTSGMSGELFF
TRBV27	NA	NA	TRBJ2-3	TGTGCCAGCAGTTTAGATGGCGAGGGGCTGGCGCAGTATTTT	CASSLDGEGLAQYF
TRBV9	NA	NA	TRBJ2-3	TGTGCCAGCAGCGTAGGACTCTCCGGCACAGATACGCAGTATTTT	CASSVGLSGTDTQYF
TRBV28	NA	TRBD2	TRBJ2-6	TGTGCCACGGGACTAGCGGGTACCTCTGGGGCCAACGTCCTGACTTTC	CATGLAGTSGANVLTF
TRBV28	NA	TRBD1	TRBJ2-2	TGTGCCAGCAGTTTAATTCCTTCAATTACAGGGGGCGCGGGCACCGGGGAGCTGTTTTTT	CASSLIPSITGGAGTGELFF
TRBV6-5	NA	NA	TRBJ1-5	TGTGCCAGCAGTTATTTACCTCAGCCCCAGCATTTT	CASSYLPQPQHF
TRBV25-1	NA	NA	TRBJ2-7	TGTGCCAGCAGTGAATACCTCAGGGGAGACGAGCAGTACTTC	CASSEYLRGDEQYF
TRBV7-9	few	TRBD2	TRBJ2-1	TGTGCCAGCAGCTTAACGGGGGTTAGCGGGAGTTTAGACAATGAGCAGTTCTTC	CASSLTGVSGSLDNEQFF
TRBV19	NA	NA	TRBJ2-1	TGTGCCAGTAGTATAGACCTCGGGAATGAGCAGTTCTTC	CASSIDLGNEQFF
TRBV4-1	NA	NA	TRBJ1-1	TGCGCCAGCAGCTATTCGCGAGGGATGGACACTGAAGCTTTCTTT	CASSYSRGMDTEAFF
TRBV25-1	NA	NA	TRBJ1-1	TGTGCCAGCACTATGACAGGAGCCCTTCTGTTCTTT	CASTMTGALLFF
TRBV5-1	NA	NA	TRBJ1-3	TGCGCCAGCAGCCCGGTAGGGCTTTCTGGAAACACCATATATTTT	CASSPVGLSGNTIYF
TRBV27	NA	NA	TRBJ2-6	TGTGCCAGCAGTAGGCGGGGACCTGGGGCCAACGTCCTGACTTTC	CASSRRGPGANVLTF
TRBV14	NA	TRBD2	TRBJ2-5	TGTGCCAGCAGCCCCCTAGACGGGGGGTATCGCGAGACCCAGTACTTC	CASSPLDGGYRETQYF
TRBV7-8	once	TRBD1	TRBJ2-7	TGTGCCAGCAGCTTATTTTGGATACAGGGGGCCGACGATTACGAGCAGTACTTC	CASSLFWIQGADDYEQYF
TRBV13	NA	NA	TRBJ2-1	TGTGCCAGCAGCCGCGCGGACTCGGTCCCTGAGCAGTTCTTC	CASSRADSVPEQFF
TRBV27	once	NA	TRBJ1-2	TGTGCCAGCAGGACAGGTCTCGGCTATGGCTACACCTTC	CASRTGLGYGYTF
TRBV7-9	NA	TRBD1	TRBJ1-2	TGTGCCAGCAGCGGACTGCGGGACAGCTATGGCTACACCTTC	CASSGLRDSYGYTF
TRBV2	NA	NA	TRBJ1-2	TGTGCCAGCAGCCCCCCAGACCGCCGATATGGCTACACCTTC	CASSPPDRRYGYTF
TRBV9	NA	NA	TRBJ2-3	TGTGCCAGCAGCGATTCGGGACTTATAACAGATACGCAGTATTTT	CASSDSGLITDTQYF
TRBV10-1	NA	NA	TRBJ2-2	TGCGCCAGCAGTGAGGACGGCCGGGAGCTGTTTTTT	CASSEDGRELFF